These T cell receptor beta chains were read from a single sample in a study of spatial heterogeneity in lung cancer. TCRdb passed the 5' RACE reads through MiXCR, listing each CDR3 protein once. The sample has about 48,000 distinct CDR3 sequences, about 5.8% seen once. The sample consisted of PBMCs, taken at surgery. The receptor source for this set is a male donor with early-stage non-small cell lung cancer. CDR3s leave out the opening cysteine and the closing phenylalanine or tryptophan. The order of the fields is CDR3 protein, V gene, D gene. D genes are given only for firm matches.

CDR3aa: ASSLRGREGPSSSYEQY
v_gene: TRBV7-8
d_gene: TRBD2

CDR3aa: SASDQGAYNEQF
v_gene: TRBV20-1
d_gene: TRBD1

CDR3aa: ASSFGTGYHEQF
v_gene: TRBV5-1
d_gene: TRBD1

CDR3aa: ASSPGKGQNSPLH
v_gene: TRBV12-3/TRBV12-4
d_gene: .

CDR3aa: ASSFYSGSNYGYT
v_gene: TRBV7-9
d_gene: .

CDR3aa: ASTGGTGGYNEQF
v_gene: TRBV7-9
d_gene: TRBD1

CDR3aa: ASSQTGATDTQY
v_gene: TRBV7-7
d_gene: .

CDR3aa: ATSDPTGHQETQY
v_gene: TRBV24-1
d_gene: .

CDR3aa: ASKGGENSPLH
v_gene: TRBV6-5
d_gene: TRBD1

CDR3aa: ASSYGLDEKLF
v_gene: TRBV6-6
d_gene: .

CDR3aa: SAREPGGLSTDTQY
v_gene: TRBV20-1
d_gene: .

CDR3aa: ASRGQDYGYT
v_gene: TRBV6-5
d_gene: TRBD1

CDR3aa: ASSARGNPNYGYT
v_gene: TRBV5-1
d_gene: .

CDR3aa: ASSPGGKTEAF
v_gene: TRBV5-1
d_gene: TRBD1

CDR3aa: GIKPGTGGSYEQY
v_gene: TRBV29-1
d_gene: TRBD1

CDR3aa: ASSQRTGHIGETQY
v_gene: TRBV27
d_gene: TRBD1

CDR3aa: AVNQASGNEQF
v_gene: TRBV7-9
d_gene: TRBD2

CDR3aa: ASGRGGYT
v_gene: TRBV28
d_gene: .

CDR3aa: SVVQHYEQY
v_gene: TRBV29-1
d_gene: .

CDR3aa: SASMWRDTIGEQF
v_gene: TRBV20-1
d_gene: .

CDR3aa: ASSSLPGHTTNEKLF
v_gene: TRBV18
d_gene: .

CDR3aa: ASSVAGTGAGNEKLF
v_gene: TRBV9
d_gene: TRBD1

CDR3aa: ASSRTSGHGGTQY
v_gene: TRBV7-8
d_gene: TRBD2

CDR3aa: SARDPQRSSYEQY
v_gene: TRBV20-1
d_gene: .

CDR3aa: ASSPSQGYEQY
v_gene: TRBV12-3/TRBV12-4
d_gene: TRBD1

CDR3aa: ASSLAGGGDTQY
v_gene: TRBV7-2
d_gene: .

CDR3aa: ASSFSFGGSYKQETQY
v_gene: TRBV7-2
d_gene: .

CDR3aa: ASSLRAGMNNEQF
v_gene: TRBV12-3/TRBV12-4
d_gene: TRBD2

CDR3aa: ASSSPGLGSYNEQF
v_gene: TRBV28
d_gene: TRBD2

CDR3aa: ASSDYRGNEKLF
v_gene: TRBV2
d_gene: TRBD1

CDR3aa: ASSPWAAQGGKSDYGYT
v_gene: TRBV3-1
d_gene: .

CDR3aa: SASWDSTSGNTIY
v_gene: TRBV20-1
d_gene: TRBD1

CDR3aa: ASSSPGLAGKETQY
v_gene: TRBV7-2
d_gene: TRBD2

CDR3aa: SSIGQGALGTEAF
v_gene: TRBV29-1
d_gene: TRBD1

CDR3aa: ASGLFGRAEAF
v_gene: TRBV6-1
d_gene: .

CDR3aa: AWSTISRDRGFLNTEAF
v_gene: TRBV30
d_gene: TRBD1

CDR3aa: AIAEGNEQF
v_gene: TRBV10-3
d_gene: .

CDR3aa: ASSQVTSAGTDTQY
v_gene: TRBV4-3
d_gene: .

CDR3aa: ASSKEAGTGENIQY
v_gene: TRBV21-1
d_gene: .

CDR3aa: ASSQSAGGLYEQY
v_gene: TRBV27
d_gene: TRBD2

CDR3aa: ASSKTGTRSPYEQY
v_gene: TRBV19
d_gene: .

CDR3aa: ASRVGGKTEAF
v_gene: TRBV5-4
d_gene: .

CDR3aa: ASSLRDRGDEQY
v_gene: TRBV9
d_gene: TRBD1

CDR3aa: ASSDRGDTQY
v_gene: TRBV2
d_gene: .

CDR3aa: ASSIGTSGGNEQF
v_gene: TRBV19
d_gene: TRBD2

CDR3aa: ASSRGTSREQY
v_gene: TRBV4-3
d_gene: .

CDR3aa: ASSLTREAF
v_gene: TRBV12-3/TRBV12-4
d_gene: .

CDR3aa: ASSYYSGLNTQY
v_gene: TRBV28
d_gene: .

CDR3aa: ASSLTAGHLRDTQY
v_gene: TRBV6-5
d_gene: .

CDR3aa: ASSFGALRDTGELF
v_gene: TRBV11-1
d_gene: .